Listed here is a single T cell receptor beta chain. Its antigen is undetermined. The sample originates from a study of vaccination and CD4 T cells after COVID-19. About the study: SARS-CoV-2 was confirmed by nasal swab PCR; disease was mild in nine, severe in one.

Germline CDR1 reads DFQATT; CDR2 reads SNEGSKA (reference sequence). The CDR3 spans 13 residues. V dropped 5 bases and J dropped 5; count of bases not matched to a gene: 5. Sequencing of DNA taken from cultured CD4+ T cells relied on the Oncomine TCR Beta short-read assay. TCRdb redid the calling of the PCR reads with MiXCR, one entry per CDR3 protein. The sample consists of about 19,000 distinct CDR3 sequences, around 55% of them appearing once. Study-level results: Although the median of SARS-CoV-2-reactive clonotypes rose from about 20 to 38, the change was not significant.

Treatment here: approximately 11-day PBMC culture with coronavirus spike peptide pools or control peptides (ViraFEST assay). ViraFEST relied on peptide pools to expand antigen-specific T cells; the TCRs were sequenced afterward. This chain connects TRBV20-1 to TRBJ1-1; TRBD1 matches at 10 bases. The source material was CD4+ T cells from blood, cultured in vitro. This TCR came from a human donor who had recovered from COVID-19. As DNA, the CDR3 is TGCAGTGCTGTGGACAGGGGGAGGACTGAAGCTTTCTTT. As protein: CSAVDRGRTEAFF.